This T cell receptor (beta chain) was retrieved from a study of brain T cells in children with intractable seizures. Study results and limitations: Only CDR3 sequence similarity suggested viral specificity, without known HCMV serostatus. Pre-surgery blood may have been undersampled, hiding some clones.

Profiling relied on immunoSEQ multiplex PCR, and the TCRdb table lists in-frame clones only, not all of them. The sample comprises around 80,000 clones, approximately 89% of which are singletons, and roughly a quarter rests with the top ten. Only cases whose brain tissue showed the highest T cell transcript signatures were sequenced. Patients received at least one anti-epileptic drug before surgery. Trimming removed 7 bases from V and 7 bases from J; junction bases left unmatched: 11. Germline lookup yields CDR1 LNHDA and CDR2 SQIVND (reference sequence). The CDR3 consists of 15 residues. This clone was counted once. Its antigen is as yet unknown.

The sample in question was peripheral blood, obtained at surgery. This clonotype originated in a girl aged 2 to 9 with Rasmussen encephalitis and intractable seizures. The V gene is TRBV19, the J gene TRBJ2-2, with 8 bases matching TRBD1. CDR3 nucleotide sequence: TGTGCCAGTACGTTCGGACAGGGTCTGGTCGGGGAGCTGTTTTTT. Amino acids: CASTFGQGLVGELFF.